Listed here are 7 T cell receptor beta chains from one sample, sequenced in a study. TCRdb analysed the 5' RACE reads with MiXCR anew, one entry per CDR3 protein. This table holds approximately 50,000 distinct CDR3 sequences, around 20% found once. Cells sorted as Tregs were CD4+, CD25+ and CD127-/low. The specimen sequenced was tumor-infiltrating Tregs sorted from the breast tumor. The receptors shown here come from a female donor with breast cancer.

This clonotype was seen ten or more times. CDR3 nucleotides: TGTGCCAGCAGTTCGGGTCTTAGCAATCAGCCCCAGCATTTT. Translating it yields CASSSGLSNQPQHF. The rearrangement joins TRBV7-2 to TRBJ1-5, with D unclear. V was clipped by 6 bases and J by 0 bases, with 9 bases between them. The length of the CDR3 is 14 residues. Per germline, CDR1 SGHTA and CDR2 FQGNSA.

This clonotype was seen a handful of times. The chain joins TRBV28 to TRBJ1-1; 8 bases are a match to TRBD1. CDR1 and CDR2 from the germline V gene are MDHEN and SYDVKM. The CDR3 has 13 amino acids. The J segment lost 5 bases and the V segment lost 6 bases, leaving 5 bases of the junction unmatched. In DNA form, the CDR3 reads TGTGCCAGCAGAGAAACAGGGGGAACTGAAGCTTTCTTT. Amino acids: CASRETGGTEAFF.

At least ten counts were recorded for this clonotype. The V call is TRBV29-1, the J call TRBJ2-2, with 12 bases lining up with TRBD2. This CDR3 region has 15 residues. Germline V CDR1 and CDR2: SQVTM, ANQGSEA. V was clipped by 2 bases and J by 6 bases; unmatched bases: 4. The CDR3 sequence is CSVELGTSGPGELFF. The CDR3 nucleotides read TGCAGCGTTGAACTCGGGACTAGCGGGCCCGGGGAGCTGTTTTTT.

This clonotype has only a few counts. CDR3 sequence: CASRGGNANTGELFF. The CDR3 DNA reads TGTGCCAGCAGGGGAGGGAACGCGAACACCGGGGAGCTGTTTTTT. The V and J genes are TRBV11-3 and TRBJ2-2; TRBD2 matches at 7 bases. CDR1 SGHNT and CDR2 YENEEA come from the germline V gene. The CDR3 has 15 residues. The ends lost 6 bases at V and 0 bases at J; junction bases unmatched: 4.

Details on this clonotype: This may stem from a read error, because a much larger clone lies one nucleotide away. The chain couples TRBV6-5 to TRBJ1-5; 7 bases align to TRBD1. Germline CDR1 and CDR2: MNHEY and SVGAGI. J was trimmed by 3 bases and V by 5 bases; bases with no gene match: 7. The CDR3 is made up of 15 amino acids. The CDR3 loop reads CASSPVRGFNQPQHF. In nucleotides, the CDR3 is TGTGCCAGCAGTCCCGTCAGGGGGTTCAATCAGCCCCAGCATTTT.

This clonotype was recorded many times. This sequence joins TRBV20-1 and TRBJ1-5; D is unresolved. The germline gives CDR1 DFQATT, CDR2 SNEGSKA (reference sequence). The CDR3 sequence is 13 residues long. Trimming left V 4 bases short and J 1 base short, with 8 bases between. The CDR3 here is CSAKDGSNQPQHF. The CDR3 DNA follows: TGCAGTGCTAAGGACGGGAGCAATCAGCCCCAGCATTTT.

The chain has TRBV5-5 and TRBJ1-2, with TRBD1 as a possible D gene (6 bases). The V gene's germline CDR1 is SGHKS and CDR2 YYEKEE (reference sequence). This CDR3 comprises 14 residues. V lost 9 bases, J lost 4 bases, and 19 bases lay in between. In DNA, the CDR3 is TGTGCCACTGGACAGCTTTCCGTATCCTATGGCTACACCTTC. Amino acid sequence: CATGQLSVSYGYTF.